These T cell receptor beta chains were read from a single sample in a study of shared clonotypes between healthy human individuals. TCRdb keeps only in-frame clones here, not all; method: immunoSEQ multiplex PCR. This table holds around 940,000 clones, over 60% found once. The material sequenced was memory CD4+ T cells sorted from blood. All receptors derive from a man younger than 35 in good health. Each CDR3 is given with its conserved first and last residue. The order of the fields is clone size, V gene, J gene, CDR3 length, D gene, CDR3 DNA, CDR3 protein. A D gene is named only where the DNA matches it firmly. Clone size appears in some rows only: once, few, many, or a class for an expanded clone.

clone size: many
V gene: TRBV6-1
J gene: TRBJ1-6
CDR3 length: 14
D gene: NA
CDR3 DNA: TGTGCCAGCAATCGGGACGCTAATAATTCACCCCTCCACTTT
CDR3 protein: CASNRDANNSPLHF

clone size: NA
V gene: TRBV28
J gene: TRBJ1-6
CDR3 length: 14
D gene: NA
CDR3 DNA: TGTGCCAGCAGTTACAGGATTACGGGATCACCCCTCCACTTT
CDR3 protein: CASSYRITGSPLHF

clone size: NA
V gene: TRBV7-2
J gene: TRBJ2-3
CDR3 length: 18
D gene: TRBD2
CDR3 DNA: TGTGCCAGCAGCTTAGTTACTAGCGGGGTGGCGAGGACAGATACGCAGTATTTT
CDR3 protein: CASSLVTSGVARTDTQYF

clone size: NA
V gene: TRBV5-1
J gene: TRBJ2-7
CDR3 length: 17
D gene: TRBD1
CDR3 DNA: TGCGCCAGCAGCTCCGGGACAGGGGATCCCCTATACTACGAGCAGTACTTC
CDR3 protein: CASSSGTGDPLYYEQYF

clone size: NA
V gene: TRBV7-3
J gene: TRBJ2-2
CDR3 length: 15
D gene: NA
CDR3 DNA: TGTGCCAGCAGCTTATCGGGCTCGAACACCGGGGAGCTGTTTTTT
CDR3 protein: CASSLSGSNTGELFF

clone size: NA
V gene: TRBV11-2
J gene: TRBJ2-7
CDR3 length: 12
D gene: NA
CDR3 DNA: TGTGCCAGCAGCTCGGGTTCATACGAGCAGTACTTC
CDR3 protein: CASSSGSYEQYF

clone size: once
V gene: TRBV6-1
J gene: TRBJ1-6
CDR3 length: 17
D gene: NA
CDR3 DNA: TGTGCCAGCAGTGAAACCGATAGGGGGACAAAGAATTCACCCCTCCACTTT
CDR3 protein: CASSETDRGTKNSPLHF

clone size: NA
V gene: TRBV19
J gene: TRBJ1-5
CDR3 length: 19
D gene: TRBD1
CDR3 DNA: TGTGCCAGTAGTTCCTCGATACTTAACGGACAGGGGCTAGGGCAGCCCCAGCATTTT
CDR3 protein: CASSSSILNGQGLGQPQHF

clone size: once
V gene: TRBV28
J gene: TRBJ1-5
CDR3 length: 12
D gene: NA
CDR3 DNA: TGTGCCAGCAGTCCGAGGAATCAGCTCCAGCATTTT
CDR3 protein: CASSPRNQLQHF

clone size: NA
V gene: TRBV5-6
J gene: TRBJ1-2
CDR3 length: 14
D gene: NA
CDR3 DNA: TGTGCCAGCAGCTCTTCCGGGACAAAGAGTGGCTACACCTTC
CDR3 protein: CASSSSGTKSGYTF

clone size: NA
V gene: TRBV28
J gene: TRBJ1-6
CDR3 length: 15
D gene: NA
CDR3 DNA: TGTGCCAGCAGTAAGGCAGGCGTATATAATTCACCCCTCCACTTT
CDR3 protein: CASSKAGVYNSPLHF

clone size: NA
V gene: TRBV7-8
J gene: TRBJ2-7
CDR3 length: 13
D gene: NA
CDR3 DNA: TGTGCCAGCAGCTTAGAAGACGGGGCTAGGCAGTACTTC
CDR3 protein: CASSLEDGARQYF

clone size: NA
V gene: TRBV6-5
J gene: TRBJ1-2
CDR3 length: 15
D gene: NA
CDR3 DNA: TGTGCCAGCAGTTCGTGGGTTAGGGGTAACTATGGCTACACCTTC
CDR3 protein: CASSSWVRGNYGYTF

clone size: NA
V gene: TRBV18
J gene: TRBJ2-7
CDR3 length: 17
D gene: NA
CDR3 DNA: TGTGCCAGCTCACCAAGCATTCCGAGACAGGGAGGCTACGAGCAGTACTTC
CDR3 protein: CASSPSIPRQGGYEQYF

clone size: NA
V gene: TRBV6-5
J gene: TRBJ1-5
CDR3 length: 14
D gene: NA
CDR3 DNA: TGTGCCAGCAGCTCCGGGGGCGTAAGTCAGCCCCAGCATTTT
CDR3 protein: CASSSGGVSQPQHF

clone size: NA
V gene: TRBV6-1
J gene: TRBJ1-2
CDR3 length: 15
D gene: NA
CDR3 DNA: TGTGCCAGCAGTGGAGGTGGGGTCCTAAACTATGGCTACACCTTC
CDR3 protein: CASSGGGVLNYGYTF

clone size: NA
V gene: TRBV2
J gene: TRBJ2-3
CDR3 length: 13
D gene: NA
CDR3 DNA: TGTGCCAGCAGTAGACTAGGCACAGATACGCAGTATTTT
CDR3 protein: CASSRLGTDTQYF

clone size: once
V gene: TRBV19
J gene: TRBJ2-3
CDR3 length: 15
D gene: TRBD2
CDR3 DNA: TGTGCCAGTAGTCGTCTAGCGGAGCGCACAGATACGCAGTATTTT
CDR3 protein: CASSRLAERTDTQYF

clone size: NA
V gene: TRBV9
J gene: TRBJ2-3
CDR3 length: 17
D gene: TRBD2
CDR3 DNA: TGTGCCAGCAGCGTTCAAGCGGGGGGCCCTAGCACAGATACGCAGTATTTT
CDR3 protein: CASSVQAGGPSTDTQYF

clone size: NA
V gene: TRBV11-2
J gene: TRBJ1-2
CDR3 length: 14
D gene: NA
CDR3 DNA: TGTGCCAGCAGCTTAGCCCCGGATAACTATGGCTACACCTTC
CDR3 protein: CASSLAPDNYGYTF

clone size: NA
V gene: TRBV6-5
J gene: TRBJ1-5
CDR3 length: 15
D gene: NA
CDR3 DNA: TGTGCCAGCAGTTCGGACCTGCGTGGCAATCAGCCCCAGCATTTT
CDR3 protein: CASSSDLRGNQPQHF

clone size: once
V gene: TRBV7-2
J gene: TRBJ2-5
CDR3 length: 14
D gene: NA
CDR3 DNA: TGTGCCAGCAGCTTGTCCTGGGGGCAAGAGACCCAGTACTTC
CDR3 protein: CASSLSWGQETQYF

clone size: few
V gene: TRBV27
J gene: TRBJ2-5
CDR3 length: 15
D gene: NA
CDR3 DNA: TGTGCCAGCAGTTTACGTCTAGGGGGTTCGGAGACCCAGTACTTC
CDR3 protein: CASSLRLGGSETQYF

clone size: NA
V gene: TRBV19
J gene: TRBJ1-3
CDR3 length: 17
D gene: TRBD1
CDR3 DNA: TGTGCCAGTAGTATAGGATCGGAGGGACAGGGCCGAAACACCATATATTTT
CDR3 protein: CASSIGSEGQGRNTIYF